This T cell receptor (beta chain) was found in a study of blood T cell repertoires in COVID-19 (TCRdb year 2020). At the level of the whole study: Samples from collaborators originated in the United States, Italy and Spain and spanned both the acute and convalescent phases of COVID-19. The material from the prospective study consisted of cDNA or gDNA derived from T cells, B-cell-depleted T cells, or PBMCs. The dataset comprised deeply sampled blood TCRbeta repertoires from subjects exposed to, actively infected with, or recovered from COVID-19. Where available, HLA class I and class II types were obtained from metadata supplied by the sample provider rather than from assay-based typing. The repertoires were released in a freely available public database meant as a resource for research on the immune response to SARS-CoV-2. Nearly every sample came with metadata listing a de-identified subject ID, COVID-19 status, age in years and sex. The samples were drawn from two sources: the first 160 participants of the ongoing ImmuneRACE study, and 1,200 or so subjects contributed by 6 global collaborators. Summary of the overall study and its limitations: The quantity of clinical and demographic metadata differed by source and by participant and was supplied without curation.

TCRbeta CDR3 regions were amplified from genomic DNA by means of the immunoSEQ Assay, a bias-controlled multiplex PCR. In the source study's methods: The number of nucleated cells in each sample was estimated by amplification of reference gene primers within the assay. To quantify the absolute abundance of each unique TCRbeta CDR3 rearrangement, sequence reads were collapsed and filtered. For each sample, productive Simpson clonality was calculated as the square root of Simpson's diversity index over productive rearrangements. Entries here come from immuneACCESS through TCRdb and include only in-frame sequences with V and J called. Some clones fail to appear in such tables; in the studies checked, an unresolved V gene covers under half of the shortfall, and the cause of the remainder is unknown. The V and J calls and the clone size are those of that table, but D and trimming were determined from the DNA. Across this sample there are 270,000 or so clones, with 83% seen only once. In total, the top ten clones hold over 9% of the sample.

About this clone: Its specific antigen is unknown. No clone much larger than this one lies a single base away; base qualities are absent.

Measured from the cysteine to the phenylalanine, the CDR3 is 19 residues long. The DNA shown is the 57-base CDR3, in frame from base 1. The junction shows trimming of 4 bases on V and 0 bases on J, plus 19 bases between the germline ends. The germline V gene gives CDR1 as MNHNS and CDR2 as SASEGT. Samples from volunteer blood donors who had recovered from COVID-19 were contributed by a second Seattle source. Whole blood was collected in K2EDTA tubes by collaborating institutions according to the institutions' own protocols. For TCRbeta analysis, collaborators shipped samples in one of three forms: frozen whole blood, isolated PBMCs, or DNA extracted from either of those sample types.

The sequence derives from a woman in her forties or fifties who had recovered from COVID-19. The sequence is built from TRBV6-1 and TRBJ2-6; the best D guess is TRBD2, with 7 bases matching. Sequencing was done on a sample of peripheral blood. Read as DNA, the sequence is TGTGCCAGCAGTGCCCCAACAGGGAGGGGGGCCTCTGGGGCCAACGTCCTGACTTTC. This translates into CASSAPTGRGASGANVLTF.